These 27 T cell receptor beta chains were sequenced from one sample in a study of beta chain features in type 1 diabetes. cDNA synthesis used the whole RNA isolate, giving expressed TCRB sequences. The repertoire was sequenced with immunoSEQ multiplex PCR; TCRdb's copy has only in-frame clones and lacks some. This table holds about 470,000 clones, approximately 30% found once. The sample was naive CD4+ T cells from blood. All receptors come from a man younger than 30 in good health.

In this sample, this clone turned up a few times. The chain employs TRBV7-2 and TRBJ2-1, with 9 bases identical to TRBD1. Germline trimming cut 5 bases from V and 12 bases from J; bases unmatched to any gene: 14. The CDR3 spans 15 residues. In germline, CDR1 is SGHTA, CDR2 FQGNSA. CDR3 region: CASSPGTGWGRGQFF. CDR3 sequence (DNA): TGTGCCAGCAGCCCAGGGACAGGGTGGGGACGGGGGCAGTTCTTC.

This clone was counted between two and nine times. CDR3: CASSQGPGRETQYF. Written as DNA, the CDR3 is TGCGCCAGCAGTCAGGGCCCAGGTCGAGAGACCCAGTACTTC. The chain recombines TRBV5-1 with TRBJ2-5, with D perhaps matching TRBD1 (5 bases). Trimming shortened V by 5 bases and J by 4 bases, and 15 bases separated the two germline ends. The CDR3 consists of 14 residues. Germline CDR1 and CDR2: SGHRS and YFSETQ.

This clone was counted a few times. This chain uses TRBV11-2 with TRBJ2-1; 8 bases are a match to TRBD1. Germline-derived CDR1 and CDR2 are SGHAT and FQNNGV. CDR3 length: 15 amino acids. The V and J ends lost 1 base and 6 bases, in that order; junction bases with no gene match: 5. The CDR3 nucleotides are TGTGCCAGCAGCTTAGCGGGACAGGTCACCAATGAGCAGTTCTTC. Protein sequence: CASSLAGQVTNEQFF.

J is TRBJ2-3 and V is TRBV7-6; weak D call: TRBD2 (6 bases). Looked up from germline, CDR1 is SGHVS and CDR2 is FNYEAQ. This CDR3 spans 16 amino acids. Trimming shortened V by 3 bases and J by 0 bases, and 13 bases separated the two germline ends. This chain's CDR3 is CASSLFSGASTDTQYF. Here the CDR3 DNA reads TGTGCCAGCAGCTTGTTTAGCGGAGCTAGCACAGATACGCAGTATTTT.

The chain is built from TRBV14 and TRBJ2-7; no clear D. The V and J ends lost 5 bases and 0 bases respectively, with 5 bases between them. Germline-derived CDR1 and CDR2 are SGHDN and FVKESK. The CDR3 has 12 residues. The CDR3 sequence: CASSVSSYEQYF. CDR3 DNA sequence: TGTGCCAGCAGCGTATCCTCCTACGAGCAGTACTTC.

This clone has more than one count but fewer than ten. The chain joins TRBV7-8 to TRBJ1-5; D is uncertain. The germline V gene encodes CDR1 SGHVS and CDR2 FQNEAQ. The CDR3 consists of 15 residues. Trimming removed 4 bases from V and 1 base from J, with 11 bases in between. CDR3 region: CASSWRPGSNQPQHF. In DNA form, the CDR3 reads TGTGCCAGCAGCTGGAGGCCAGGAAGCAATCAGCCCCAGCATTTT. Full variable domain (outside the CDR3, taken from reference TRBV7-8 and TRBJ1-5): GAGVSQSPRYKVAKRGQDVALRCDPISGHVSLFWYQQALGQGPEFLTYFQNEAQLDKSGLPSDRFFAERPEGSVSTLKIQRTQQEDSAVYLCASSWRPGSNQPQHFGDGTRLSIL.

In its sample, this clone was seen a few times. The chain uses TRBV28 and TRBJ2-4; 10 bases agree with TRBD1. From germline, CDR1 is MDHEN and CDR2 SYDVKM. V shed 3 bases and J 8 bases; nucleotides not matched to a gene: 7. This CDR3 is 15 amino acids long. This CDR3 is CASSFGGQGEDIQYF. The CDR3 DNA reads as TGTGCCAGCAGTTTCGGTGGACAGGGGGAAGACATTCAGTACTTC.

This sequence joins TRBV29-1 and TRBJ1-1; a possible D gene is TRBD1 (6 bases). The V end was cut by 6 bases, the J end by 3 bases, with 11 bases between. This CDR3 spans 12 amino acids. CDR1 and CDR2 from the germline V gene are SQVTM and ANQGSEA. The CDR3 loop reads CSVGAGYTEAFF. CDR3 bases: TGCAGCGTGGGGGCGGGGTACACTGAAGCTTTCTTT.

CDR3 bases: TGTGCCAGCAGCGTAGGACTAGCGGGCACCGGGGAGCTGTTTTTT. This codes for CASSVGLAGTGELFF. This chain uses TRBV9 with TRBJ2-2; 10 bases match TRBD2. The CDR3 runs 15 residues. Trimming took 0 bases from V and 4 from J; bases not matched to a gene: 0. The germline V gene has CDR1 SGDLS and CDR2 YYNGEE.

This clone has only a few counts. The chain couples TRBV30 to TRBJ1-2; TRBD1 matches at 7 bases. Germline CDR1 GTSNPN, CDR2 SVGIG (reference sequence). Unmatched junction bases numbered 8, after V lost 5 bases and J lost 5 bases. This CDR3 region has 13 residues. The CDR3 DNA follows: TGTGCCTGGGAAGACAGGGTCGTGTATGGCTACACCTTC. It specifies CAWEDRVVYGYTF.

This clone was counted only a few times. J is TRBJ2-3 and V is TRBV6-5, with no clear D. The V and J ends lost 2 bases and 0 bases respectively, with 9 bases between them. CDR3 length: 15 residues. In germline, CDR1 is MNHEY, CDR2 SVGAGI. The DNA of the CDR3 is TGTGCCAGCAGTTACGCCGGTACTAGCACAGATACGCAGTATTTT. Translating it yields CASSYAGTSTDTQYF.

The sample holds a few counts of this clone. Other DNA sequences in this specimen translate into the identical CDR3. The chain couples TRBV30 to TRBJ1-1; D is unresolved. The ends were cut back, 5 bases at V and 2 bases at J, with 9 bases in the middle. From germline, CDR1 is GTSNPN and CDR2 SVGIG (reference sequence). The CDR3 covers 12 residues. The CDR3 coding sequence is TGTGCCTGGGGTCAGGTTAACACTGAAGCTTTCTTT. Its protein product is CAWGQVNTEAFF.

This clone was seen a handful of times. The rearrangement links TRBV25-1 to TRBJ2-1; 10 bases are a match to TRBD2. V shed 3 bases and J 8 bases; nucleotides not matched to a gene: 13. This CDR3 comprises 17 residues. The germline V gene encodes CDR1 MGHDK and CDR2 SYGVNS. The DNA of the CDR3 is TGTGCCAGCAGTGATACTAAAGCGGGAGGGCCACGGGATGAGCAGTTCTTC. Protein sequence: CASSDTKAGGPRDEQFF. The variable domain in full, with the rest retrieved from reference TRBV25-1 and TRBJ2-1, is EADIYQTPRYLVIGTGKKITLECSQTMGHDKMYWYQQDPGMELHLIHYSYGVNSTEKGDLSSESTVSRIRTEHFPLTLESARPSHTSQYLCASSDTKAGGPRDEQFFGPGTRLTVL.

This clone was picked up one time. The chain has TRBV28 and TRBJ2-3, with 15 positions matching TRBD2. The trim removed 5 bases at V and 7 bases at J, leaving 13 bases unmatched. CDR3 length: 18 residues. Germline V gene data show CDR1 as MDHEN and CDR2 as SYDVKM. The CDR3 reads CASSPGTSGRPETYTQYF. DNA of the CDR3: TGTGCCAGCAGTCCCGGGACTAGCGGGAGGCCCGAAACCTATACGCAGTATTTT.

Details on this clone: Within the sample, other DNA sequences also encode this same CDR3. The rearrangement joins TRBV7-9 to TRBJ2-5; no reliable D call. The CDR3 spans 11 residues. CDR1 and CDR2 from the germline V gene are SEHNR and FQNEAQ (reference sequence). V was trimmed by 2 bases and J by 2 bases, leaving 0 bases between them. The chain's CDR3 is CASSLQETQYF. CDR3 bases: TGTGCCAGCAGCTTACAAGAGACCCAGTACTTC. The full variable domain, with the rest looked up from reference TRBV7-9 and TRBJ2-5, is DTGVSQNPRHKITKRGQNVTFRCDPISEHNRLYWYRQTLGQGPEFLTYFQNEAQLEKSRLLSDRFSAERPKGSFSTLEIQRTEQGDSAMYLCASSLQETQYFGPGTRLLVL.

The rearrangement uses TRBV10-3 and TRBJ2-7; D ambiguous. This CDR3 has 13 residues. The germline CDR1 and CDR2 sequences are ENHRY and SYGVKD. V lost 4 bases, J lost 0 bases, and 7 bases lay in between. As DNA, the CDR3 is TGTGCCATCAGTGGACCCGTCTCCTACGAGCAGTACTTC. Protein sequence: CAISGPVSYEQYF.

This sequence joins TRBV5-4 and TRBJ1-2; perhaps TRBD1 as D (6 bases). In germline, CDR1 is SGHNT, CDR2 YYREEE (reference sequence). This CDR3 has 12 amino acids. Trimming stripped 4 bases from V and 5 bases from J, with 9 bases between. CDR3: CASSPQGYGYTF. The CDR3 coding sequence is TGTGCCAGCAGCCCTCAGGGGTATGGCTACACCTTC.

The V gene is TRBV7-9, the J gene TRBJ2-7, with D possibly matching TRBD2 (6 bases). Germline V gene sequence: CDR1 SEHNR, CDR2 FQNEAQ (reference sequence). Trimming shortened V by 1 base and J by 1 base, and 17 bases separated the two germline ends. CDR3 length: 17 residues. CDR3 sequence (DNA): TGTGCCAGCAGCTTAGGATCTGGAGGGATCGTATCCTACGAGCAGTACTTC. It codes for CASSLGSGGIVSYEQYF.

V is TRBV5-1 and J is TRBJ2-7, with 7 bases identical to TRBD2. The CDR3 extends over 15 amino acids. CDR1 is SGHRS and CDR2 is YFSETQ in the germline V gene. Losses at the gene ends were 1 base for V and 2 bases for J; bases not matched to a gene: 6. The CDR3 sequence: CASSLLPSGTYEQYF. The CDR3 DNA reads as TGCGCCAGCAGCTTGTTGCCTAGCGGTACCTACGAGCAGTACTTC.

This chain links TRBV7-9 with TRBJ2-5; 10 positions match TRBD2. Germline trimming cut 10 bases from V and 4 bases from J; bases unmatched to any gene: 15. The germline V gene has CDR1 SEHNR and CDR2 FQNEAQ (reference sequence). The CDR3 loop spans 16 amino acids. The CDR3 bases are TGTGCCATCCTATCTCCGGGACTAGCGAATTTAGAGACCCAGTACTTC. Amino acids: CAILSPGLANLETQYF.

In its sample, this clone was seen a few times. CDR3 residues: CAWSNREGGYTF. The CDR3 DNA reads TGTGCCTGGAGTAACAGGGAGGGTGGCTACACCTTC. The chain recombines TRBV30 with TRBJ1-2; possible D gene TRBD1, 6 bases. The V gene's germline CDR1 is GTSNPN and CDR2 SVGIG (reference sequence). Trimming took 2 bases from V and 7 from J, leaving 11 bases between them. The CDR3 is made up of 12 amino acids.

The CDR3 loop is CASSEGQGRTEAFF. The CDR3 DNA reads as TGTGCCAGCAGTGAAGGGCAGGGGAGAACTGAAGCTTTCTTT. The V gene is TRBV6-1, the J gene TRBJ1-1; the D gene is possibly TRBD1 (6 bases). Germline V gives CDR1 MNHNS, CDR2 SASEGT. The V gene lost 1 base and the J gene lost 5 bases, with 11 bases spanning the gap. This CDR3 region has 14 residues.

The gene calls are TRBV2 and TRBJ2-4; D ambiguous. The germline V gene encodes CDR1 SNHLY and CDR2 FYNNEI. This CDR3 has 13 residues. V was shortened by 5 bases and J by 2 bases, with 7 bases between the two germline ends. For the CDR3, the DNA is TGTGCCAGCAGTATTATATCCAAAAACATTCAGTACTTC. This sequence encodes CASSIISKNIQYF.

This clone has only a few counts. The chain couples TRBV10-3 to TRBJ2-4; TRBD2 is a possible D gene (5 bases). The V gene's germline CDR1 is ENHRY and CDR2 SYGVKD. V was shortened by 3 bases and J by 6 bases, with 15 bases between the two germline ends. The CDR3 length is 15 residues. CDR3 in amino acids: CAISDDGGRGNIQYF. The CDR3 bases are TGTGCCATCAGTGATGACGGAGGTCGGGGAAACATTCAGTACTTC.

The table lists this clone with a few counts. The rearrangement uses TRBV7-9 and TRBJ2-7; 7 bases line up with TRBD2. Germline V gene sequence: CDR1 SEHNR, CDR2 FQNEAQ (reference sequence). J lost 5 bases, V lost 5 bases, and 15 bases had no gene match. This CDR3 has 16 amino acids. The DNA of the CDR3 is TGTGCCAGCAGCAAAGGCACAGCGGGATCTGGCAACGAGCAGTACTTC. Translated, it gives CASSKGTAGSGNEQYF.

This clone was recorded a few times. The CDR3 is CSVTPRQGGGVGTEAFF. CDR3 bases: TGCAGCGTTACTCCAAGACAGGGAGGAGGGGTAGGCACTGAAGCTTTCTTT. This rearrangement joins TRBV29-1 to TRBJ1-1; 7 positions agree with TRBD1. Germline V gene lookup returns CDR1 SQVTM and CDR2 ANQGSEA. This CDR3 contains 17 residues. The junction had 19 bases not matched to a gene; V was cut back by 5 bases and J by 4 bases.

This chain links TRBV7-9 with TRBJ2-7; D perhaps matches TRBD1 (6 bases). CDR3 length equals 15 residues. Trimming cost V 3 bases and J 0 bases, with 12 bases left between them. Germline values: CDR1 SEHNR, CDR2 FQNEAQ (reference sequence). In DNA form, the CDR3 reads TGTGCCAGCAGCTTGTGGCAGGGGTACTCCTACGAGCAGTACTTC. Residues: CASSLWQGYSYEQYF. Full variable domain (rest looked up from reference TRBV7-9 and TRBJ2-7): DTGVSQNPRHKITKRGQNVTFRCDPISEHNRLYWYRQTLGQGPEFLTYFQNEAQLEKSRLLSDRFSAERPKGSFSTLEIQRTEQGDSAMYLCASSLWQGYSYEQYFGPGTRLTVT.